Here is one T cell receptor (beta chain) with its context. The sample is drawn from a study of OX40 agonist ivuxolimab in advanced cancers. V was trimmed by 10 bases and J by 8 bases, leaving 14 bases between them. Germline V CDR1 and CDR2: LNHDA, SQIVND (reference sequence). This CDR3 comprises 11 residues. Generated by immunoSEQ multiplex PCR, the TCRdb table keeps only in-frame clones and is missing some. Among around 40,000 clones listed, 75% to 90% were seen once. Sequences were derived from CD4+ or CD8+ T cells sorted from blood, sampled in a trial of the OX40 agonist ivuxolimab. This receptor was obtained from an adult with an advanced solid tumor such as melanoma, head and neck, liver or kidney cancer. The rearrangement links TRBV19 to TRBJ1-2; D ambiguous. The CDR3 DNA is TGTGCCACCTACGCCTCTGGAGGCTACACCTTC. It specifies CATYASGGYTF.